This T cell receptor (beta chain) originates from a study of T cell repertoires in cytomegalovirus infection (dated by TCRdb to between 2018 and 2020). With respect to the entire study: The HLA type of each donor mattered for the analysis, because public TCR beta signatures pointed to carriage of CMV infection along with the matching HLA type.

Reads for this sample came from an Illumina HiSeq 1500. Starting from the raw public reads, TCRdb applied fastp trimming at Q25, assembled clones with MiXCR and retained in-frame beta chains. Each CDR3 protein appears once, grouped with its most common genes and DNA. This sample holds about 110,000 distinct CDR3 sequences; roughly 9.1% were observed only once. The ten largest account for approximately 30% of the sample. Regarding this clonotype: No antigen is known for it. Base qualities are missing; no much larger clone stands one base away.

The study at large found these results: The ex vivo response was dominated by HLA-C-restricted CMV-specific TCR beta clonotypes, which also provided the single most frequent clonotype in two of eight donors. Cumulative frequency of public TCR beta family members discriminated carriers of CMV infection plus the relevant HLA type in this cohort and an independent 352-donor cohort.

Reading the germline V gene gives CDR1 KGHDR and CDR2 SFDVKD. A distance of 9 bases separates the germline ends of V and J, which lose 4 bases and 9 bases respectively. The CDR3 starts with the cysteine, ends with the phenylalanine, and has 12 residues. Of the read, only the CDR3 DNA is kept; its 36 bases are in frame from base 1. Recombination joined TRBV24-1 with TRBJ2-1; the D gene is not confidently resolved. Sequencing used PBMCs, sequenced either directly or after in vitro stimulation (not recorded which). This clonotype was sampled from a human donor in good health (CMV status not recorded). Some clones in this sample may be carry-over from other donors' samples. The CDR3 in this case is CATSEPFTEQFF. The nucleotide sequence is TGTGCCACCAGTGAGCCGTTTACTGAGCAGTTCTTC.